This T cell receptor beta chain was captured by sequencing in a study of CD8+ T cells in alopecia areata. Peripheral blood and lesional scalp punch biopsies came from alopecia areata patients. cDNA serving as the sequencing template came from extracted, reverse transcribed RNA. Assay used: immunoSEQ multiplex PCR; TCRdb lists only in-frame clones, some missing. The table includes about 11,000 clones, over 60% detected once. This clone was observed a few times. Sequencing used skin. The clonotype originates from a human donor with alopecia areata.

The CDR3 region is CASSTHDRVDGYTF. CDR3 in DNA: TGTGCCAGCAGTACACATGACAGGGTAGATGGCTACACCTTC. The chain joins TRBV27 to TRBJ1-2; TRBD1 matches 7 bases. Germline CDR1 is MNHEY and CDR2 is SMNVEV (reference sequence). This CDR3 is 14 amino acids long. V shed 5 bases, J shed 6 bases, and the junction held 9 bases outside the gene matches.